The 26 T cell receptor beta chains reported below all come from one sample, sequenced in a study of identical twins. Each CDR3 protein is one row after TCRdb ran MiXCR on the 5' RACE reads. Of nearly 900,000 distinct CDR3 sequences in the sample, about 12% are singletons; the top ten hold about 1.5%. These data are also associated with another study on yellow fever vaccine responses in identical twins.

Input material: PBMCs. The receptors were sampled from a woman aged 18-35 years in good health.

J is TRBJ2-7 and V is TRBV7-2, with D tentatively TRBD1 (6 bases). Per the germline V gene, CDR1 is SGHTA and CDR2 is FQGNSA. This CDR3 is 15 amino acids long. V lost 3 bases to trimming and J lost 2 bases, with 14 bases between them. For the CDR3, the DNA is TGTGCCAGCAGCTTCGACAGGAGACCTACCTACGAGCAGTACTTC. Translating it yields CASSFDRRPTYEQYF.

The chain is built from TRBV20-1 and TRBJ2-2; no clear D gene. The germline CDR1 and CDR2 sequences are DFQATT and SNEGSKA (reference sequence). This CDR3 spans 13 amino acids. Between the trimmed V and J ends, which lost 5 bases and 4 bases, there was a span of 11 bases. In DNA, the CDR3 is TGCAGTGCTTCAAAGCCGGTCACCGGGGAGCTGTTTTTT. Translated, it gives CSASKPVTGELFF.

The chain is built from TRBV20-1 and TRBJ1-3; D uncertain. The CDR3 totals 15 residues. Germline assignment: CDR1 DFQATT and CDR2 SNEGSKA (reference sequence). With 3 bases removed from V and 0 bases from J, the gap between germline ends came to 12 bases. CDR3 bases: TGCAGTGCTAGTCTTTCGGGAAACTCTGGAAACACCATATATTTT. Translating gives CSASLSGNSGNTIYF.

The sample holds many counts of this clonotype. The CDR3 loop reads CASSKGLAGQETQYF. In nucleotides, the CDR3 is TGCGCCAGCAGCAAAGGACTAGCGGGCCAAGAGACCCAGTACTTC. The chain has TRBV5-1 and TRBJ2-5; 11 bases match TRBD2. This CDR3 spans 15 amino acids. Germline CDR1 and CDR2: SGHRS and YFSETQ. The J segment lost 1 base and the V segment lost 4 bases, leaving 3 bases of the junction unmatched.

This clonotype was detected many times. V usage is TRBV12-3 or TRBV12-4 and J usage is TRBJ1-2; D gene unclear. CDR3 length: 13 amino acids. Trimming cost V 6 bases and J 7 bases, with 15 bases left between them. The CDR3 nucleotides are TGTGCCAGCAGGTCCGGGCCCGAGCTTGGCTACACCTTC. Protein sequence: CASRSGPELGYTF.

The genes are TRBV15 and TRBJ2-2; D possibly corresponds to TRBD1 (6 bases). Germline CDR1 LNHNV, CDR2 YYDKDF (reference sequence). The CDR3 consists of 17 residues. V dropped 5 bases and J dropped 0 bases, with 16 bases sitting between them. CDR3 residues: CATSGRERGSNTGELFF. CDR3 nucleotides: TGTGCCACCAGCGGTCGAGAAAGGGGGTCGAACACCGGGGAGCTGTTTTTT.

This clonotype came up a few times. The V gene is TRBV29-1, the J gene TRBJ2-2; TRBD2 matches 7 bases. This CDR3 contains 14 residues. Germline assignment: CDR1 SQVTM and CDR2 ANQGSEA. V was clipped by 5 bases and J by 1 base; unmatched bases: 4. The CDR3 nucleotides are TGCAGCGTTAGGACGGGAGGGAACACCGGGGAGCTGTTTTTT. As protein: CSVRTGGNTGELFF.

The chain couples TRBV7-9 to TRBJ2-2, with D possibly TRBD1 on 6 matching bases. V gave up 5 bases and J gave up 0 bases, with 13 bases separating them. The CDR3 is 16 amino acids. From germline, CDR1 is SEHNR and CDR2 FQNEAQ (reference sequence). The CDR3: CASSTRGRPNTGELFF. Here the CDR3 DNA reads TGTGCCAGCAGCACTAGGGGGAGACCGAACACCGGGGAGCTGTTTTTT.

The gene calls are TRBV3-1 and TRBJ2-5, with D possibly being TRBD1 (6 bases). This CDR3 is 14 amino acids long. Germline V gives CDR1 LGHDT, CDR2 YNNKEL (reference sequence). V lost 4 bases, J lost 7 bases, and 16 bases lay in between. Here the CDR3 reads CASSRQAQKVTQYF. In DNA, the CDR3 is TGTGCCAGCAGCCGACAGGCGCAAAAAGTGACCCAGTACTTC.

The chain joins TRBV27 to TRBJ2-3; 7 nucleotides agree with TRBD1. The V and J ends lost 6 bases and 6 bases, in that order; junction bases with no gene match: 9. The CDR3 spans 14 residues. Germline V gives CDR1 MNHEY, CDR2 SMNVEV (reference sequence). The CDR3 reads CASRGTVIGDTQYF. In DNA, the CDR3 is TGTGCCAGCAGGGGGACAGTGATTGGTGATACGCAGTATTTT.

This clonotype occurred a few times. The V and J genes are TRBV7-9 and TRBJ1-2; unclear D gene. Germline CDR1 reads SEHNR; CDR2 reads FQNEAQ (reference sequence). This CDR3 contains 12 residues. V was clipped by 0 bases and J by 7 bases, with 6 bases between them. In DNA form, the CDR3 reads TGTGCCAGCAGCTTAGCGGTTGGTGGCTACACCTTC. Its translation: CASSLAVGGYTF.

This sequence joins TRBV7-6 and TRBJ2-1; TRBD2 is a possible D gene (6 bases). The CDR3 spans 15 residues. Trimming removed 2 bases at V and 8 bases at J, with 16 bases between. The V gene's germline CDR1 is SGHVS and CDR2 FNYEAQ. CDR3 sequence: CASSLSGAGFDEQFF. DNA for the CDR3: TGTGCCAGCAGCTTATCTGGAGCGGGTTTCGATGAGCAGTTCTTC. The full variable domain, in which reference TRBV7-6 and TRBJ2-1 provide the parts outside the CDR3, is GAGVSQSPRYKVTKRGQDVALRCDPISGHVSLYWYRQALGQGPEFLTYFNYEAQQDKSGLPNDRFSAERPEGSISTLTIQRTEQRDSAMYRCASSLSGAGFDEQFFGPGTRLTVL.

The genes are TRBV7-7 and TRBJ2-7; no clear D gene. The CDR3 covers 13 residues. The germline V and J ends were trimmed by 7 bases and 3 bases, with 13 bases remaining between them. The germline gives CDR1 SSHAT, CDR2 FNYEAQ (reference sequence). The CDR3 loop reads CASTPRPNYEQYV. The CDR3 nucleotides are TGTGCCAGCACCCCCCGCCCAAACTACGAGCAGTACGTC.

The chain links TRBV11-2 to TRBJ2-7; 10 bases are shared with TRBD1. CDR3 length: 16 residues. Germline V CDR1 and CDR2: SGHAT, FQNNGV. The V and J ends lost 5 bases and 0 bases, in that order; junction bases with no gene match: 7. CDR3 loop: CASSPPGQGLSYEQYV. The CDR3 DNA reads as TGTGCCAGCAGCCCCCCGGGACAGGGGCTCTCCTACGAGCAGTACGTC.

The rearrangement links TRBV20-1 to TRBJ2-1; 14 nucleotides agree with TRBD2. The CDR3 sequence is 15 residues long. From germline, CDR1 is DFQATT and CDR2 SNEGSKA (reference sequence). V was pared by 4 bases and J by 9 bases, with 8 bases of the junction left unmatched. The CDR3 region is CSAIETSGRASEQFF. CDR3 nucleotide sequence: TGCAGTGCTATAGAGACTAGCGGGAGGGCCTCTGAGCAGTTCTTC.

This clonotype was counted at least ten times. The rearrangement uses TRBV3-1 and TRBJ2-1, with D possibly TRBD2 on 5 matching bases. The germline V gene encodes CDR1 LGHDT and CDR2 YNNKEL (reference sequence). The CDR3 is 16 residues long. Trimming shortened V by 2 bases and J by 8 bases, and 19 bases separated the two germline ends. CDR3 protein: CASSQQRGLSFYEQFF. In DNA, the CDR3 is TGTGCCAGCAGCCAACAACGCGGGTTATCCTTCTATGAGCAGTTCTTC.

This clonotype has more than one count but fewer than ten. J is TRBJ2-7 and V is TRBV20-1; 8 positions agree with TRBD2. This CDR3 spans 15 amino acids. The trim removed 0 bases at V and 0 bases at J, leaving 4 bases unmatched. Germline assignment: CDR1 DFQATT and CDR2 SNEGSKA (reference sequence). CDR3 sequence reads: CSAREPGGGSYEQYV. The CDR3 nucleotides read TGCAGTGCTAGAGAACCGGGGGGGGGCTCCTACGAGCAGTACGTC.

This clonotype was counted between two and nine times. The rearrangement joins TRBV13 to TRBJ2-7; TRBD2 is a possible D gene (5 bases). Germline V gives CDR1 PRHDT, CDR2 FYEKMQ (reference sequence). This CDR3 region has 15 residues. Deletions cut 5 bases from V and 5 bases from J, with 19 bases between. The CDR3 bases are TGTGCCAGCAGCCACAGAGGGAAGCTGATCAACGAGCAGTACTTC. Translation gives CASSHRGKLINEQYF.

The rearrangement joins TRBV6-5 to TRBJ2-5; D is possibly TRBD1 or TRBD2 (5 bases each). The germline V gene encodes CDR1 MNHEY and CDR2 SVGAGI. CDR3 length equals 15 residues. V was shortened by 6 bases and J by 5 bases, with 19 bases between the two germline ends. The CDR3 DNA reads as TGTGCCAGCAGGTACCACAGGACTCGGGCGGAGACCCAGTACTTC. Its protein is CASRYHRTRAETQYF.

The chain uses TRBV29-1 and TRBJ2-5, with D hard to call. With 7 bases removed from V and 5 bases from J, the gap between germline ends came to 23 bases. This CDR3 has 15 residues. Germline V gene lookup returns CDR1 SQVTM and CDR2 ANQGSEA. The chain's CDR3 is CSGIGLGSSLETQYF. CDR3 nucleotide sequence: TGCAGCGGCATAGGGCTGGGAAGTTCTTTGGAGACCCAGTACTTC.

V gene TRBV28 combines with J gene TRBJ1-3; maybe TRBD1 (5 bases). The V gene's germline CDR1 is MDHEN and CDR2 SYDVKM. CDR3 size: 17 residues. V gave up 3 bases and J gave up 2 bases, with 17 bases separating them. Here the CDR3 reads CASSFWGPTRPGNTIYF. The DNA of the CDR3 is TGTGCCAGCAGTTTTTGGGGCCCAACTCGCCCTGGAAACACCATATATTTT.

This chain connects TRBV7-9 to TRBJ2-5, with 7 nucleotides matching TRBD2. The CDR3 is made up of 15 amino acids. In germline, CDR1 is SEHNR, CDR2 FQNEAQ (reference sequence). The V gene end was trimmed by 5 bases and the J gene end by 1 base; junction bases not matched to a gene: 7. CDR3 sequence: CASSPQRDLQETQYF. The CDR3 DNA reads as TGTGCCAGCAGCCCCCAGCGGGATCTCCAAGAGACCCAGTACTTC.

This clonotype has a handful of counts. J is TRBJ2-5 and V is TRBV29-1; D ambiguous. Germline V lookup: CDR1 SQVTM, CDR2 ANQGSEA. V was shortened by 7 bases and J by 8 bases, with 11 bases between the two germline ends. This CDR3 is 10 amino acids long. CDR3 residues: CSALQLTQYF. Here the CDR3 DNA reads TGCAGCGCGTTACAACTTACCCAGTACTTC.

The sample holds many counts of this clonotype. This chain connects TRBV24-1 to TRBJ2-1; no clear D. The CDR3 extends over 15 amino acids. The V gene lost 2 bases and the J gene lost 7 bases, with 14 bases spanning the gap. Germline V gene sequence: CDR1 KGHDR, CDR2 SFDVKD. The CDR3 is CATSDYGALNNEQFF. In nucleotides, the CDR3 is TGTGCCACCAGTGATTACGGAGCATTAAATAATGAGCAGTTCTTC.

The chain's CDR3 is CASSAGGLFDQQYF. The CDR3 DNA is TGTGCCAGCAGCGCCGGGGGCCTCTTTGATCAGCAGTACTTC. The rearrangement uses TRBV7-9 and TRBJ2-7; D might be TRBD1 or TRBD2, each matching 6 bases. Germline loops: CDR1 SEHNR, CDR2 FQNEAQ (reference sequence). The ends were cut back, 5 bases at V and 8 bases at J, with 19 bases in the middle. The CDR3 runs 14 residues.

The CDR3 is CASCCGLVGAGGNQPQHF. DNA for the CDR3: TGTGCCAGCTGTTGTGGGTTGGTCGGGGCAGGGGGCAATCAGCCCCAGCATTTT. The rearrangement joins TRBV12-3 or TRBV12-4 to TRBJ1-5; D is possibly TRBD1 (6 bases). This CDR3 is built from 18 residues. V lost 8 bases to trimming and J lost 2 bases, with 25 bases between them.